This entry lists 18 T cell receptor beta chains sequenced from one sample in a study of shared clonotypes between healthy human individuals. Selected positively for CCR7 and CD45RO-negative, naive CD8 cells excluded terminally differentiated effector memory CD45RA+ cells. Clones were read by immunoSEQ multiplex PCR, and TCRdb kept only the in-frame ones, dropping some. The sample includes about 2.1 million clones, approximately 94% of them seen just once. The specimen was naive CD8+ T cells from PBMCs. The receptors were sampled from a man between 18 and 35 years old in good health. Some clones in this sample may be carry-over from other donors' samples.

The V and J genes are TRBV29-1 and TRBJ2-7; 7 nucleotides match TRBD2. This CDR3 is 12 amino acids long. The germline V gene encodes CDR1 SQVTM and CDR2 ANQGSEA. J lost 7 bases, V lost 6 bases, and 9 bases had no gene match. The CDR3: CSVVGGVQEQYF. In DNA form, the CDR3 reads TGCAGCGTGGTGGGGGGGGTACAGGAGCAGTACTTC.

This rearrangement joins TRBV7-8 to TRBJ2-1; TRBD1 aligns across 7 bases. The length of the CDR3 is 14 residues. Losses at the gene ends were 5 bases for V and 3 bases for J; bases not matched to a gene: 4. CDR1 and CDR2 from the germline V gene are SGHVS and FQNEAQ. The CDR3 is CASSNRDSYNEQFF. As DNA, the CDR3 is TGTGCCAGCAGCAACCGGGACAGCTACAATGAGCAGTTCTTC.

Remarks on this clone: The sample holds other DNA sequences that translate to the same CDR3. The gene calls are TRBV19 and TRBJ2-7; TRBD1 matches 11 bases. The germline CDR1 and CDR2 sequences are LNHDA and SQIVND (reference sequence). The V and J ends lost 5 bases and 4 bases, in that order; junction bases with no gene match: 4. The CDR3 runs 14 residues. This CDR3 is CASSFGTGGYEQYF. The CDR3 DNA reads as TGTGCCAGTAGTTTCGGGACAGGGGGTTACGAGCAGTACTTC.

The rearrangement uses TRBV27 and TRBJ2-7; 7 nucleotides line up with TRBD2. CDR1 MNHEY and CDR2 SMNVEV come from the germline V gene (reference sequence). The V segment lost 3 bases and the J segment 5 bases; nucleotides outside the gene matches: 13. CDR3 size: 16 residues. The CDR3 spells CASSLIWGGPPNEQYF. The CDR3 DNA reads TGTGCCAGCAGTTTGATATGGGGGGGTCCTCCTAACGAGCAGTACTTC.

With respect to this clone: The sample contains more than one DNA sequence encoding this CDR3. Here the CDR3 reads CASSIAGGEQFF. The CDR3 DNA sequence: TGTGCCAGTAGTATAGCGGGAGGGGAGCAGTTCTTC. V gene TRBV19 combines with J gene TRBJ2-1; TRBD2 agrees at 8 bases. Germline-derived CDR1 and CDR2 are LNHDA and SQIVND (reference sequence). After removal of 1 base from V and 10 bases from J, the junction contained 0 bases not matched to a gene. CDR3 size: 12 residues. The variable domain in full, with the rest retrieved from reference TRBV19 and TRBJ2-1, is DGGITQSPKYLFRKEGQNVTLSCEQNLNHDAMYWYRQDPGQGLRLIYYSQIVNDFQKGDIAEGYSVSREKKESFPLTVTSAQKNPTAFYLCASSIAGGEQFFGPGTRLTVL.

The DNA of the CDR3 is TGCAGCGTTGAAGCAGGCTCCGAGCAGTACTTC. Encoded protein: CSVEAGSEQYF. The chain uses TRBV29-1 and TRBJ2-7; D uncertain. The CDR3 consists of 11 residues. Germline CDR1 is SQVTM and CDR2 is ANQGSEA. V lost 1 base, J lost 6 bases, and 7 bases lay in between.

This chain connects TRBV28 to TRBJ1-1; D is uncertain. There are 17 residues in the CDR3. The V and J ends lost 7 bases and 6 bases respectively, with 27 bases between them. Germline loops: CDR1 MDHEN, CDR2 SYDVKM. CDR3 nucleotides: TGTGCCAGCACCTGGGTTGGGGTAGGCATTCTTTACCCTGAAGCTTTCTTT. Its translation: CASTWVGVGILYPEAFF.

The chain joins TRBV27 to TRBJ2-1; 10 bases line up with TRBD2. The ends lost 5 bases at V and 8 bases at J; junction bases unmatched: 6. The CDR3 covers 14 residues. CDR1 is MNHEY, CDR2 SMNVEV, per germline (reference sequence). CDR3 sequence (DNA): TGTGCCAGCAGTCTCGGACTAGCGGTACATGAGCAGTTCTTC. This translates into CASSLGLAVHEQFF.

The CDR3 bases are TGTGCCATCAGTGAACAATATTTAGGGGACAGGGAGCTTAGTGGGTATGGCTACACCTTC. Translation gives CAISEQYLGDRELSGYGYTF. This sequence joins TRBV10-3 and TRBJ1-2; 9 nucleotides agree with TRBD1. The V segment lost 3 bases and the J segment 5 bases; nucleotides outside the gene matches: 22. The CDR3 is made up of 20 amino acids. Per germline, CDR1 ENHRY and CDR2 SYGVKD.

This clone has only one observation. The chain uses TRBV5-1 and TRBJ2-1, with D unresolved. CDR1 is SGHRS and CDR2 is YFSETQ in the germline V gene. V was shortened by 0 bases and J by 3 bases, with 7 bases between the two germline ends. This CDR3 contains 14 residues. The CDR3 DNA reads TGCGCCAGCAGCTTGGTTGGGGACTACAATGAGCAGTTCTTC. This gives the protein CASSLVGDYNEQFF. Filled out from reference TRBV5-1 and TRBJ2-1, the complete variable domain reads KAGVTQTPRYLIKTRGQQVTLSCSPISGHRSVSWYQQTPGQGLQFLFEYFSETQRNKGNFPGRFSGRQFSNSRSEMNVSTLELGDSALYLCASSLVGDYNEQFFGPGTRLTVL.

In regard to this clone: Other nucleotide sequences from this sample produce the same CDR3. CDR3 bases: TGTGCCAGCAGTTCCCGGACGGGAACCTACGAGCAGTACTTC. Translated: CASSSRTGTYEQYF. V usage is TRBV6-5 and J usage is TRBJ2-7, with D possibly matching TRBD2 (5 bases). The CDR3 spans 14 residues. Trimming took off 4 bases at V and 2 bases at J, with 12 bases between the two ends. The germline gives CDR1 MNHEY, CDR2 SVGAGI.

This rearrangement joins TRBV28 to TRBJ2-7; possibly TRBD2 for D (5 bases). Per the germline V gene, CDR1 is MDHEN and CDR2 is SYDVKM. The CDR3 covers 15 residues. Deletions cut 7 bases from V and 0 bases from J, with 16 bases between. The CDR3 DNA sequence: TGTGCCAGCACCCCCTTTTCGGGGAGCTCCTACGAGCAGTACTTC. It codes for CASTPFSGSSYEQYF.

This sequence joins TRBV7-8 and TRBJ2-7; 11 bases line up with TRBD1. CDR1 and CDR2 (germline): SGHVS, FQNEAQ. This CDR3 spans 15 amino acids. Germline trimming cut 5 bases from V and 3 bases from J; bases unmatched to any gene: 6. Here the CDR3 reads CASSPRTGGLYEQYF. In nucleotides, the CDR3 is TGTGCCAGCAGCCCCCGGACAGGGGGCCTCTACGAGCAGTACTTC. Combining the CDR3 with reference TRBV7-8 and TRBJ2-7 gives the whole variable domain GAGVSQSPRYKVAKRGQDVALRCDPISGHVSLFWYQQALGQGPEFLTYFQNEAQLDKSGLPSDRFFAERPEGSVSTLKIQRTQQEDSAVYLCASSPRTGGLYEQYFGPGTRLTVT.

This clone is a singleton in its sample. The rearrangement uses TRBV7-2 and TRBJ1-2; 9 bases are a match to TRBD1. Unmatched junction bases numbered 3, after V lost 3 bases and J lost 1 base. The CDR3 is made up of 15 amino acids. Germline lookup yields CDR1 SGHTA and CDR2 FQGNSA. CDR3 loop: CASSLNRGLNYGYTF. The CDR3 bases are TGTGCCAGCAGCTTGAACAGGGGGCTTAACTATGGCTACACCTTC.

This chain links TRBV7-6 with TRBJ1-4, with a tentative D call TRBD1 (6 bases). The germline gives CDR1 SGHVS, CDR2 FNYEAQ. Trimming pared 5 bases from V and 7 bases from J, leaving 14 bases between. This CDR3 is built from 14 residues. The CDR3 protein is CASSREGGREKLFF. The CDR3 bases are TGTGCCAGCAGCCGAGAGGGGGGCCGTGAAAAACTGTTTTTT.

The table lists this clone with a count of one. CDR3 DNA sequence: TGTGCCAGCAGTTCGCAAGCCGGGACACTTTACGAGCAGTACTTC. It encodes CASSSQAGTLYEQYF. V is TRBV27 and J is TRBJ2-7, with D tentatively TRBD1 (6 bases). V was trimmed by 4 bases and J by 4 bases, leaving 17 bases between them. Germline CDR1 and CDR2: MNHEY and SMNVEV (reference sequence). The CDR3 covers 15 residues.

The CDR3 region has the DNA TGCAGCGTACACAGGGGGCGCGGCGAAAAACTGTTTTTT. The encoded protein is CSVHRGRGEKLFF. This rearrangement joins TRBV29-1 to TRBJ1-4; 9 positions match TRBD1. V dropped 6 bases and J dropped 8; count of bases not matched to a gene: 7. This CDR3 spans 13 amino acids. Germline V lookup: CDR1 SQVTM, CDR2 ANQGSEA.

In this sample, this clone turned up once. The chain employs TRBV19 and TRBJ2-2, with D possibly matching TRBD2 (5 bases). CDR1 LNHDA and CDR2 SQIVND come from the germline V gene (reference sequence). The V end was cut by 5 bases, the J end by 3 bases, with 13 bases between. The CDR3 loop spans 15 amino acids. The CDR3 nucleotides are TGTGCCAGTAGTCCGCCGGGGATAGACACCGGGGAGCTGTTTTTT. The encoded protein is CASSPPGIDTGELFF.